This TCR beta chain is drawn from a study of blood T cell repertoires in COVID-19. In the study overall: Acute and convalescent COVID-19 specimens originated in the United States, Italy and Spain.

This clone was detected once. Participants, roughly 18 to 90 years old, spanned fewer than 25 US areas. Grouping used clinical history reported by participants in a survey and questionnaire. Some clones are missing from TCRdb's copy, which holds only in-frame ones; the method was immunoSEQ multiplex PCR. The repertoire has some 340,000 clones, 83% of them found once; the top ten carry approximately 4.7%. The CDR3 runs 14 residues. CDR1 and CDR2 from the germline V gene are MNHEY and SVGEGT. Trimming cost V 4 bases and J 5 bases; bases outside gene matches: 5. This chain links TRBV6-2 or TRBV6-3 with TRBJ1-1, with 9 bases aligning to TRBD1. Sequences were obtained from PBMCs or T cells enriched from blood (not recorded which). The source of this sequence is a woman in her forties or fifties who had recovered from COVID-19. The CDR3 sequence: CASSLQGAVTEAFF. In DNA, the CDR3 is TGTGCCAGCAGTTTACAGGGGGCAGTAACTGAAGCTTTCTTT.